The 18 T cell receptor beta chains below come from one sample, sequenced in a study of cytomegalovirus exposure and HLA in healthy donors. PCR was performed using 60 Vbeta and 13 Jbeta primers. The assay was immunoSEQ multiplex PCR, and TCRdb's table has in-frame clones only and misses some. The sample contains roughly 140,000 clones, approximately 72% of which appear only once. The sample comprised PBMCs. The receptors were gathered from a man aged 35 to 55 in good health and CMV-seronegative.

This clone was seen a handful of times. Germline and junction disagree at one end, which may indicate a read error. The chain uses TRBV10-3 and TRBJ1-2, with 9 nucleotides matching TRBD1. Germline-derived CDR1 and CDR2 are ENHRY and SYGVKD. This CDR3 contains 16 residues. CDR3 region: CASSEATGGGSYGYTF. As DNA, the CDR3 is TGTGCCAGCAGTGAAGCTACAGGGGGCGGATCCTATGGCTACACCTTC.

The chain links TRBV25-1 to TRBJ2-7; possible D gene TRBD1, 6 bases. The length of the CDR3 is 16 residues. Trimming cost V 3 bases and J 9 bases, with 24 bases left between them. Germline V gene data show CDR1 as MGHDK and CDR2 as SYGVNS. CDR3 residues: CASSEPGTIGGSVQYF. As DNA, the CDR3 is TGTGCCAGCAGTGAGCCCGGGACCATAGGGGGATCCGTGCAGTACTTC.

The chain is built from TRBV5-1 and TRBJ2-6, with D possibly matching TRBD2 (5 bases). Between the trimmed V and J ends, which lost 4 bases and 5 bases, there was a span of 10 bases. Germline CDR1 reads SGHRS; CDR2 reads YFSETQ. The CDR3 has 14 residues. The CDR3 protein is CASSAGLRANVLTF. In DNA, the CDR3 is TGCGCCAGCAGCGCGGGCCTCAGGGCCAACGTCCTGACTTTC.

The chain employs TRBV29-1 and TRBJ2-7; TRBD2 aligns across 10 bases. V was pared by 4 bases and J by 2 bases, with 11 bases of the junction left unmatched. Germline V lookup: CDR1 SQVTM, CDR2 ANQGSEA. This CDR3 spans 16 amino acids. CDR3 sequence reads: CSVVLAGGWVTYEQYF. The DNA for the CDR3 is TGCAGCGTTGTATTAGCGGGAGGATGGGTAACCTACGAGCAGTACTTC.

The chain joins TRBV5-1 to TRBJ2-7; 10 bases are a match to TRBD1. The length of the CDR3 is 14 residues. Germline V gives CDR1 SGHRS, CDR2 YFSETQ. The ends lost 2 bases at V and 2 bases at J; junction bases unmatched: 1. DNA for the CDR3: TGCGCCAGCAGCTTTGGGACAGGGGCCTACGAGCAGTACTTC. It specifies CASSFGTGAYEQYF.

The J gene is TRBJ1-1, the V gene TRBV5-1; 8 bases align to TRBD1. The CDR3 loop spans 16 amino acids. CDR1 is SGHRS, CDR2 YFSETQ, per germline. V lost 0 bases, J lost 0 bases, and 4 bases stayed unmatched. The CDR3 DNA follows: TGCGCCAGCAGCTTGGTAGGACAGGGTTTGAACACTGAAGCTTTCTTT. This codes for CASSLVGQGLNTEAFF.

The rearrangement joins TRBV9 to TRBJ2-5, with a possible D match to TRBD2 (6 bases). The germline V gene has CDR1 SGDLS and CDR2 YYNGEE. Trimming left V 3 bases short and J 4 bases short, with 13 bases between. The CDR3 contains 14 residues. CDR3 sequence reads: CASSDGSGGETQYF. The CDR3 nucleotides are TGTGCCAGCAGCGACGGGAGCGGAGGAGAGACCCAGTACTTC. The whole variable domain, filled in from reference TRBV9 and TRBJ2-5, reads DSGVTQTPKHLITATGQRVTLRCSPRSGDLSVYWYQQSLDQGLQFLIQYYNGEERAKGNILERFSAQQFPDLHSELNLSSLELGDSALYFCASSDGSGGETQYFGPGTRLLVL.

The chain combines TRBV9 with TRBJ1-4; 7 nucleotides align to TRBD1. Germline CDR1 and CDR2: SGDLS and YYNGEE. The CDR3 contains 16 residues. J was trimmed by 0 bases and V by 3 bases; bases with no gene match: 5. CDR3 DNA sequence: TGTGCCAGCAGCGGGGACAGTTTTTCAACTAATGAAAAACTGTTTTTT. Amino acid sequence: CASSGDSFSTNEKLFF.

This clone was seen a few times. This sequence joins TRBV7-7 and TRBJ1-1, with 9 positions matching TRBD1. V dropped 5 bases and J dropped 6; count of bases not matched to a gene: 4. Germline V gene sequence: CDR1 SSHAT, CDR2 FNYEAQ (reference sequence). CDR3 length equals 13 residues. This CDR3 reads CASSRDRDAEAFF. CDR3 bases: TGTGCCAGCAGCAGGGACAGGGACGCTGAAGCTTTCTTT. The whole variable domain, filled in from reference TRBV7-7 and TRBJ1-1, reads GAGVSQSPRYKVTKRGQDVTLRCDPISSHATLYWYQQALGQGPEFLTYFNYEAQPDKSGLPSDRFSAERPEGSISTLTIQRTEQRDSAMYRCASSRDRDAEAFFGQGTRLTVV.

This clone was observed once. The V gene is TRBV15, the J gene TRBJ2-3; no clear D gene. The CDR3 consists of 14 residues. Trimming took off 0 bases at V and 10 bases at J, with 14 bases between the two ends. Germline V gene lookup returns CDR1 LNHNV and CDR2 YYDKDF (reference sequence). The CDR3 protein is CATSRDIAALAQYF. DNA of the CDR3: TGTGCCACCAGCAGAGATATCGCGGCGTTGGCGCAGTATTTT.

The rearrangement uses TRBV5-4 and TRBJ2-2; unclear D gene. The germline CDR1 and CDR2 sequences are SGHNT and YYREEE (reference sequence). The CDR3 is 15 residues long. Trimming removed 2 bases from V and 1 base from J, with 9 bases in between. The CDR3: CASSLIGGNTGELFF. The CDR3 DNA reads TGTGCCAGCAGCTTAATCGGCGGGAACACCGGGGAGCTGTTTTTT.

The rearrangement joins TRBV5-1 to TRBJ1-4; the match to TRBD1 covers 9 bases. From germline, CDR1 is SGHRS and CDR2 YFSETQ. The CDR3 runs 16 residues. The junction had 10 bases not matched to a gene; V was cut back by 0 bases and J by 10 bases. Written as DNA, the CDR3 is TGCGCCAGCAGCTTGGCCCCCGGGACAGGGACCCCAAAACTGTTTTTT. Protein: CASSLAPGTGTPKLFF. Supplemented by reference TRBV5-1 and TRBJ1-4, the full variable domain reads KAGVTQTPRYLIKTRGQQVTLSCSPISGHRSVSWYQQTPGQGLQFLFEYFSETQRNKGNFPGRFSGRQFSNSRSEMNVSTLELGDSALYLCASSLAPGTGTPKLFFGSGTQLSVL.

The rearrangement joins TRBV15 to TRBJ2-1, with 11 bases matching TRBD2. Germline loops: CDR1 LNHNV, CDR2 YYDKDF (reference sequence). The V and J ends lost 0 bases and 5 bases, in that order; junction bases with no gene match: 6. This CDR3 is 17 amino acids long. The CDR3 region has the DNA TGTGCCACCAGCAGAGATCGGGTACTAGCGGGAGACAATGAGCAGTTCTTC. Translated: CATSRDRVLAGDNEQFF.

J is TRBJ2-3 and V is TRBV6-5, with 7 bases lining up with TRBD2. Germline V lookup: CDR1 MNHEY, CDR2 SVGAGI. The CDR3 has 14 amino acids. V shed 4 bases, J shed 5 bases, and the junction held 6 bases outside the gene matches. As DNA, the CDR3 is TGTGCCAGCAGTTCTGGGACTACCCAAGATACGCAGTATTTT. Its protein product is CASSSGTTQDTQYF.

The chain carries TRBV10-2 and TRBJ2-2; 9 bases map to TRBD2. Germline-derived CDR1 and CDR2 are WSHSY and SAAADI. With 7 bases clipped from V and 1 base from J, the junction kept 7 bases outside the gene matches. This CDR3 has 16 amino acids. CDR3 nucleotide sequence: TGCGCCAGCACCTCCGGGACTAGCCTGAACACCGGGGAGCTGTTTTTT. This sequence encodes CASTSGTSLNTGELFF.

This clone has only a few counts. The chain recombines TRBV6-1 with TRBJ1-2; D not resolved. This CDR3 contains 10 residues. The germline CDR1 and CDR2 sequences are MNHNS and SASEGT. The germline V and J ends were trimmed by 8 bases and 8 bases, with 9 bases remaining between them. CDR3 nucleotides: TGTGCCAGCCGAGCGTGGGGCTACACCTTC. Protein product: CASRAWGYTF.

This chain links TRBV2 with TRBJ2-2; 7 nucleotides agree with TRBD2. The CDR3 spans 15 residues. Looked up from germline, CDR1 is SNHLY and CDR2 is FYNNEI. With 3 bases clipped from V and 5 bases from J, the junction kept 6 bases outside the gene matches. CDR3 residues: CASSEIVGGTGELFF. The CDR3 coding sequence is TGTGCCAGCAGTGAGATAGTGGGGGGGACCGGGGAGCTGTTTTTT.

The chain carries TRBV6-6 and TRBJ2-3; D remains unclear. From germline, CDR1 is MNHNY and CDR2 SVGAGI (reference sequence). This CDR3 has 13 residues. The germline V and J ends were trimmed by 6 bases and 2 bases, with 9 bases remaining between them. The CDR3 here is CASRETHTDTQYF. CDR3 DNA sequence: TGTGCCAGCAGGGAGACCCACACAGATACGCAGTATTTT.